This T cell receptor beta chain was recorded in a study of cytomegalovirus exposure and HLA in healthy donors. Trimming took off 3 bases at V and 3 bases at J, with 8 bases between the two ends. The CDR3 has 13 amino acids. CDR1 is MNHEY, CDR2 SMNVEV, per germline (reference sequence). This clone has more than one count but fewer than ten. It was with 60 Vbeta and 13 Jbeta primers that the PCR ran. Sequencing was performed with immunoSEQ multiplex PCR; in TCRdb, only in-frame clones are kept and a portion is missing. This table holds 100,000 to 150,000 clones, less than 90% found once. The TCR originated in a man aged 18 to 35 in good health and CMV-seropositive. Input material: PBMCs. The J gene is TRBJ1-1, the V gene TRBV27; D remains unclear. This CDR3 reads CASSLREDTEAFF. CDR3 bases: TGTGCCAGCAGTTTGAGAGAGGACACTGAAGCTTTCTTT.